This passage covers 30 T cell receptor beta chains from one sample sequenced in a study of T cells in Graves' hyperthyroidism and ophthalmopathy. TCR beta CDR3 regions were amplified from RNA. First-round RT-PCR of the TCR CDR3 relied on the HTBI primer set. One entry per CDR3 protein results from TCRdb running MiXCR on the multiplex PCR reads. The repertoire includes around 700,000 distinct CDR3 sequences, approximately 19% of them detected once, and around 15% sits in the top ten. The sequenced material came from blood. These receptors all stem from a woman aged 45-65 years with Graves' hyperthyroidism that later progressed to Graves' ophthalmopathy.

V usage is TRBV2 and J usage is TRBJ2-1; TRBD2 matches at 7 bases. J gave up 3 bases and V 8 bases, and 1 base lay outside the gene matches. Per germline, CDR1 SNHLY and CDR2 FYNNEI. The CDR3 loop spans 12 amino acids. CDR3 DNA sequence: TGTGCCAGCCGGGACTACTACAATGAGCAGTTCTTC. It is translated as CASRDYYNEQFF. Full variable domain (rest looked up from reference TRBV2 and TRBJ2-1): EPEVTQTPSHQVTQMGQEVILRCVPISNHLYFYWYRQILGQKVEFLVSFYNNEISEKSEIFDDQFSVERPDGSNFTLKIRSTKLEDSAMYFCASRDYYNEQFFGPGTRLTVL.

V gene TRBV7-9 combines with J gene TRBJ1-3, with D maybe TRBD1 (6 bases). Trimming cost V 6 bases and J 2 bases, with 11 bases left between them. The CDR3 runs to 14 residues. Germline V lookup: CDR1 SEHNR, CDR2 FQNEAQ (reference sequence). This CDR3 is CASRREGAGNTIYF. In nucleotides, the CDR3 is TGTGCCAGCAGGAGAGAGGGGGCTGGAAACACCATATATTTT.

This clonotype appeared a few times. The V and J genes are TRBV3-2 and TRBJ2-4. TRBV3-2 is listed as a pseudogene. This CDR3 has 17 residues. CDR3 bases: TGTGCCAGCAGCCAAGATGCGTCGGGTGAAGCTGAGAACATTCAGTACTTC. It yields the protein CASSQDASGEAENIQYF.

This clonotype has at least ten counts. V and J are TRBV12-3 or TRBV12-4 and TRBJ1-1; 8 nucleotides line up with TRBD1. The ends lost 4 bases at V and 2 bases at J; junction bases unmatched: 6. The CDR3 totals 15 residues. CDR3 region: CASSSDRGGNTEAFF. Written as DNA, the CDR3 is TGTGCCAGCAGTTCCGACAGGGGAGGAAACACTGAAGCTTTCTTT.

This clonotype has just a few counts. This chain connects TRBV5-5 to TRBJ1-5, with D unresolved. The CDR3 contains 14 residues. The ends were cut back, 0 bases at V and 6 bases at J, with 10 bases in the middle. Per the germline V gene, CDR1 is SGHKS and CDR2 is YYEKEE (reference sequence). CDR3 residues: CASSLVTGPQPQHF. The CDR3 DNA reads TGTGCCAGCAGCTTGGTGACCGGACCTCAGCCCCAGCATTTT.

As concerns this clonotype: An end of the junction does not agree with germline; a read error may underlie this. This chain links TRBV10-3 with TRBJ1-5; 7 nucleotides agree with TRBD1. Germline V gene data show CDR1 as ENHRY and CDR2 as SYGVKD. The CDR3 loop spans 15 amino acids. CDR3 loop: CAIGETGSGNQPQRF. DNA of the CDR3: TGTGCCATCGGGGAGACAGGGTCCGGCAATCAGCCCCAGCGTTTT.

The CDR3 protein is CASSYLGGEAGELFF. The CDR3 DNA follows: TGTGCCAGCAGTTATCTCGGGGGGGAGGCCGGGGAGCTGTTTTTT. The chain has TRBV6-2 or TRBV6-3 and TRBJ2-2; TRBD2 matches at 8 bases. Germline assignment: CDR1 MNHEY and CDR2 SVGEGT. J was trimmed by 6 bases and V by 3 bases; bases with no gene match: 6. The CDR3 runs 15 residues.

This clonotype has at least ten counts. V is TRBV5-6 and J is TRBJ1-2; TRBD1 is a possible D gene (5 bases). Germline CDR1 SGHDT, CDR2 YYEEEE. Trimming cost V 4 bases and J 6 bases, with 19 bases left between them. The CDR3 is made up of 15 amino acids. The CDR3 coding sequence is TGTGCCAGCAGCGCGCGACAGATAAGGCTTCATGGCTACACCTTC. Encoded protein: CASSARQIRLHGYTF.

A remark on this clonotype: A single base separates this from a much larger clone, so it may be a read error. The V call is TRBV12-3 or TRBV12-4, the J call TRBJ2-3; 7 bases align to TRBD2. This CDR3 has 15 residues. J gave up 5 bases and V 6 bases, and 11 bases lay outside the gene matches. For the CDR3, the DNA is TGTGCCAGCAGCTCCCAATTTGGGGGGGGAGATACGCAGTATTTT. Translation gives CASSSQFGGGDTQYF.

This chain uses TRBV4-1 with TRBJ1-1, with unresolved D. Germline CDR1 reads MGHRA; CDR2 reads YSYEKL. V lost 1 base and J lost 5, with 11 bases in between. The CDR3 extends over 14 amino acids. The CDR3 protein is CASSQGLRRTEAFF. CDR3 sequence (DNA): TGCGCCAGCAGCCAAGGTTTGAGAAGGACTGAAGCTTTCTTT.

This clonotype came up many times. This chain uses TRBV12-3 or TRBV12-4 with TRBJ2-1; 8 bases map to TRBD2. This CDR3 is 18 amino acids long. J gave up 9 bases and V 3 bases, and 19 bases lay outside the gene matches. The CDR3 region is CASSFWSSGGAPTVEQFF. CDR3 coding DNA: TGTGCCAGCAGTTTCTGGTCCAGCGGGGGCGCCCCGACCGTTGAGCAGTTCTTC.

This clonotype was counted at least ten times. This chain links TRBV5-1 with TRBJ1-5; 7 positions agree with TRBD1. Trimming at V came to 1 base and at J to 5 bases, leaving 12 bases not matched to a gene. Germline lookup yields CDR1 SGHRS and CDR2 YFSETQ. The CDR3 has 17 residues. This chain's CDR3 is CASSLNFLRQGDQPQHF. Written as DNA, the CDR3 is TGCGCCAGCAGCTTGAACTTTTTGCGACAGGGAGATCAGCCCCAGCATTTT.

The chain joins TRBV10-2 to TRBJ2-7; D call uncertain. The CDR3 extends over 13 amino acids. CDR1 and CDR2 (germline): WSHSY, SAAADI. Deletions cut 3 bases from V and 0 bases from J, with 6 bases between. CDR3 in amino acids: CASSDPSSYEQYF. DNA of the CDR3: TGCGCCAGCAGTGACCCTTCCTCCTACGAGCAGTACTTC.

This clonotype was found a few times. The rearrangement joins TRBV6-2 or TRBV6-3 to TRBJ1-5; possible D gene TRBD1, 5 bases. Germline CDR1 and CDR2: MNHEY and SVGEGT. V lost 6 bases, J lost 2 bases, and 35 bases lay in between. This CDR3 comprises 22 residues. The CDR3 region has the DNA TGTGCCAGCAGACACAGTACCCTTAAACCCTGGTCAGGGACCGCCGGCAATCAGCCCCAGCATTTT. This codes for CASRHSTLKPWSGTAGNQPQHF.

This clonotype was observed a handful of times. The DNA of the CDR3 is TGCAGTGCCCCGTCTTTGCTCGTAGGTTCCTACGAGCAGTACTTC. It yields the protein CSAPSLLVGSYEQYF. The chain joins TRBV20-1 to TRBJ2-7; D unresolved. This CDR3 spans 15 amino acids. CDR1 DFQATT and CDR2 SNEGSKA come from the germline V gene (reference sequence). The ends were cut back, 6 bases at V and 1 base at J, with 19 bases in the middle.

The rearrangement links TRBV27 to TRBJ2-3; a weak D match, TRBD2 (5 bases). The germline CDR1 and CDR2 sequences are MNHEY and SMNVEV (reference sequence). The length of the CDR3 is 14 residues. V gave up 4 bases and J gave up 2 bases, with 10 bases separating them. CDR3 DNA sequence: TGTGCCAGCAGTTCGTACGGGAACACAGATACGCAGTATTTT. Translated: CASSSYGNTDTQYF.

The rearrangement uses TRBV6-1 and TRBJ2-5, with 11 bases that match TRBD2. V was pared by 8 bases and J by 1 base, with 9 bases of the junction left unmatched. Germline assignment: CDR1 MNHNS and CDR2 SASEGT. The CDR3 has 16 amino acids. This CDR3 is CASGPPGTSGQETQYF. DNA of the CDR3: TGTGCCAGCGGCCCTCCCGGGACTAGCGGCCAAGAGACCCAGTACTTC.

This clonotype was seen a few times. The chain couples TRBV6-1 to TRBJ2-7; D is undetermined. Trimming pared 5 bases from V and 2 bases from J, leaving 7 bases between. The CDR3 has 12 residues. CDR1 is MNHNS, CDR2 SASEGT, per germline. CDR3 region: CASSSRAYEQYF. Written as DNA, the CDR3 is TGTGCCAGCAGTTCTCGGGCCTACGAGCAGTACTTC.

Only a few counts were recorded for this clonotype. At one boundary the junction diverges from the germline segment, which might be a read error. The chain links TRBV19 to TRBJ2-2, with TRBD2 identical over 12 bases. The CDR3 runs 18 residues. The germline CDR1 and CDR2 sequences are LNHDA and SQIVND (reference sequence). CDR3 nucleotides: TGTGCCAATAGTATAAGGAGACTAGCGGGGGAGAACACCGGGGAGCTGTTTTTT. It is translated as CANSIRRLAGENTGELFF.

At least ten counts were recorded for this clonotype. The gene calls are TRBV11-2 and TRBJ2-7; D is uncertain. The CDR3 spans 13 residues. The V end was cut by 3 bases, the J end by 2 bases, with 8 bases between. From germline, CDR1 is SGHAT and CDR2 FQNNGV. CDR3 DNA sequence: TGTGCCAGCAGCTTTAACAGACCCTACGAGCAGTACTTC. This gives the protein CASSFNRPYEQYF.

This clonotype was picked up many times. The DNA of the CDR3 is TGTGCCAGCAGCTCCCCCCCATCGACTGGAGAACAGTTCTTC. Translation: CASSSPPSTGEQFF. The J gene is TRBJ2-1, the V gene TRBV11-2; D not resolved. Per germline, CDR1 SGHAT and CDR2 FQNNGV. The CDR3 is 14 amino acids. Between the trimmed V and J ends, which lost 4 bases and 13 bases, there was a span of 20 bases.

This clonotype appeared many times. This chain joins TRBV7-8 and TRBJ2-7; 7 bases line up with TRBD1. V lost 5 bases, J lost 2 bases, and 9 bases stayed unmatched. The germline V gene has CDR1 SGHVS and CDR2 FQNEAQ. The length of the CDR3 is 15 residues. CDR3 bases: TGTGCCAGCAGCGGAAACCGGGACAGTACCTACGAGCAGTACTTC. Its translation: CASSGNRDSTYEQYF.

Many counts were recorded for this clonotype. The chain recombines TRBV12-3 or TRBV12-4 with TRBJ1-1; D ambiguous. The CDR3 totals 14 residues. Trimming left V 3 bases short and J 0 bases short, with 8 bases between. The CDR3 here is CASSFFGLNTEAFF. The CDR3 DNA reads TGTGCCAGCAGTTTTTTTGGCTTGAACACTGAAGCTTTCTTT.

This clonotype was counted only a few times. A much larger clonotype is one base distant, so this may be a read error. V and J are TRBV12-3 or TRBV12-4 and TRBJ2-5; D may match TRBD1 or TRBD2 (6 bases each). This CDR3 is built from 15 residues. V lost 8 bases and J 4 bases, leaving 20 bases between the germline ends. The CDR3 is CASGRQVFGGETQYF. Here the CDR3 DNA reads TGTGCCAGCGGAAGACAGGTCTTCGGGGGAGAGACCCAGTACTTC.

This chain uses TRBV5-1 with TRBJ1-1; 8 positions agree with TRBD1. Germline V gene data show CDR1 as SGHRS and CDR2 as YFSETQ. This CDR3 comprises 13 residues. J lost 10 bases, V lost 0 bases, and 5 bases had no gene match. CDR3 sequence reads: CASSLDRGVTAFF. In DNA, the CDR3 is TGCGCCAGCAGCTTGGACAGGGGGGTGACAGCTTTCTTT.

This clonotype came up many times. The chain recombines TRBV4-1 with TRBJ2-7; no definite D call. Germline V gene lookup returns CDR1 MGHRA and CDR2 YSYEKL. The CDR3 spans 15 residues. Trimming left V 1 base short and J 3 bases short, with 13 bases between. CDR3 amino acids: CASSQGSEPIYEQYF. CDR3 bases: TGCGCCAGCAGCCAAGGGTCAGAACCTATCTACGAGCAGTACTTC.

This rearrangement joins TRBV4-1 to TRBJ2-6, with unresolved D. Trimming shortened V by 2 bases and J by 2 bases, and 4 bases separated the two germline ends. The CDR3 sequence is 14 residues long. Germline CDR1 reads MGHRA; CDR2 reads YSYEKL. The CDR3 sequence is CASSQITGANVLTF. The CDR3 DNA follows: TGCGCCAGCAGCCAAATCACTGGGGCCAACGTCCTGACTTTC.

This clonotype was counted between two and nine times. The rearrangement uses TRBV6-1 and TRBJ1-1; D is unresolved. Per the germline V gene, CDR1 is MNHNS and CDR2 is SASEGT. The V and J ends lost 6 bases and 4 bases respectively, with 12 bases between them. The CDR3 length is 13 residues. The DNA of the CDR3 is TGTGCCAGCAGCCTGGAAAGTAGCACTGAAGCTTTCTTT. Encoded protein: CASSLESSTEAFF.

The V call is TRBV4-1, the J call TRBJ1-5, with D unresolved. The ends were cut back, 3 bases at V and 8 bases at J, with 17 bases in the middle. CDR3 length: 15 amino acids. CDR1 is MGHRA, CDR2 YSYEKL, per germline. The CDR3 DNA reads TGCGCCAGCAGCCATCCCGCTGCGGGAACCAAGCCCCAGCATTTT. This gives the protein CASSHPAAGTKPQHF.

This clonotype has only a few counts. The rearrangement links TRBV10-1 to TRBJ2-2; D gene ambiguous. Germline V gene sequence: CDR1 WNHNN, CDR2 SYGVQD (reference sequence). V was shortened by 2 bases and J by 7 bases, with 11 bases between the two germline ends. The CDR3 extends over 14 amino acids. In DNA form, the CDR3 reads TGCGCCAGCAGTGAGATCGACCGTAACGGGGAGCTGTTTTTT. This encodes CASSEIDRNGELFF.